These 9 T cell receptor beta chains came from one sample sequenced in a study of cytomegalovirus exposure and HLA in healthy donors. The PCR had 60 Vbeta and 13 Jbeta primers. Generated by immunoSEQ multiplex PCR, the TCRdb table keeps only in-frame clones and is missing some. The sample has under 200,000 clones, 70% to 90% seen once. Sequenced: PBMCs. The receptor source for this set is a woman under 30 in good health and CMV-seronegative.

The V gene is TRBV4-1, the J gene TRBJ1-5; TRBD1 aligns across 8 bases. With V trimmed by 3 bases and J by 7 bases, 8 bases remained unmatched. The V gene's germline CDR1 is MGHRA and CDR2 YSYEKL. This CDR3 comprises 15 residues. CDR3 sequence (DNA): TGCGCCAGCAGCCAGGACCCGACAGGGGACCAGCCCCAGCATTTT. Translated, it gives CASSQDPTGDQPQHF.

The rearrangement uses TRBV28 and TRBJ2-5; 7 bases are a match to TRBD1. This CDR3 spans 14 amino acids. The germline gives CDR1 MDHEN, CDR2 SYDVKM. The J segment lost 9 bases and the V segment lost 5 bases, leaving 12 bases of the junction unmatched. CDR3 region: CASSTLTGAWAQYF. The CDR3, as DNA: TGTGCCAGCAGTACACTCACAGGGGCCTGGGCCCAGTACTTC. Full variable domain (rest looked up from reference TRBV28 and TRBJ2-5): DVKVTQSSRYLVKRTGEKVFLECVQDMDHENMFWYRQDPGLGLRLIYFSYDVKMKEKGDIPEGYSVSREKKERFSLILESASTNQTSMYLCASSTLTGAWAQYFGPGTRLLVL.

V is TRBV5-1 and J is TRBJ2-7; the match to TRBD1 covers 7 bases. Trimming at V came to 1 base and at J to 2 bases, leaving 3 bases not matched to a gene. Germline V gene sequence: CDR1 SGHRS, CDR2 YFSETQ. The length of the CDR3 is 14 residues. The CDR3 coding sequence is TGCGCCAGCAGCTTGAATCAGGGGGCCTACGAGCAGTACTTC. This sequence encodes CASSLNQGAYEQYF.

The chain is built from TRBV15 and TRBJ1-2; D call uncertain. V was clipped by 0 bases and J by 8 bases, with 22 bases between them. This CDR3 contains 17 residues. CDR1 is LNHNV, CDR2 YYDKDF, per germline (reference sequence). CDR3 amino acids: CATSRDPRGGYSAGYTF. In DNA, the CDR3 is TGTGCCACCAGCAGAGATCCGCGCGGCGGATACTCGGCGGGCTACACCTTC. The variable domain in full, completed from reference TRBV15 and TRBJ1-2, reads DAMVIQNPRYQVTQFGKPVTLSCSQTLNHNVMYWYQQKSSQAPKLLFHYYDKDFNNEADTPDNFQSRRPNTSFCFLDIRSPGLGDTAMYLCATSRDPRGGYSAGYTFGSGTRLTVV.

J is TRBJ2-2 and V is TRBV29-1, with TRBD2 matching over 7 bases. J gave up 5 bases and V 1 base, and 4 bases lay outside the gene matches. Germline V gives CDR1 SQVTM, CDR2 ANQGSEA. The CDR3 contains 14 residues. This CDR3 reads CSVEAGRVTGELFF. The CDR3 DNA sequence: TGCAGCGTTGAAGCAGGGAGGGTAACCGGGGAGCTGTTTTTT.

Remarks on this clone: One end of the junction is discordant with germline, which a read error may explain. The gene calls are TRBV11-2 and TRBJ1-2; no clear D. The CDR3 is made up of 12 amino acids. Germline CDR1 reads SGHAT; CDR2 reads FQNNGV. The CDR3: CASSPHIPALCF. CDR3 sequence (DNA): TGTGCCAGCAGCCCACACATCCCTGCTTTATGTTTC.

The V and J genes are TRBV6-5 and TRBJ2-1; 9 bases fit TRBD2. Germline CDR1 is MNHEY and CDR2 is SVGAGI. J lost 10 bases, V lost 8 bases, and 12 bases had no gene match. The CDR3 is 14 amino acids. The CDR3 region has the DNA TGTGCCAGCGTTGCGGGAGGGCCGTCCAGCGAGCAGTTCTTC. It translates to CASVAGGPSSEQFF.

V gene TRBV7-6 combines with J gene TRBJ1-2; perhaps TRBD1 as D (5 bases). Germline V gene lookup returns CDR1 SGHVS and CDR2 FNYEAQ. V shed 7 bases and J shed 7 bases, with 22 bases lying between them. This CDR3 spans 15 amino acids. The CDR3 loop is CASTLGPGGRGGYTF. The CDR3 DNA follows: TGTGCCAGCACCCTAGGGCCGGGGGGAAGGGGTGGCTACACCTTC.

V usage is TRBV28 and J usage is TRBJ1-5; a weak D match, TRBD1 (5 bases). CDR3 length: 12 amino acids. The germline V and J ends were trimmed by 2 bases and 7 bases, with 6 bases remaining between them. The germline CDR1 and CDR2 sequences are MDHEN and SYDVKM. Here the CDR3 reads CASSLKGQPQHF. The CDR3 DNA follows: TGTGCCAGCAGTTTAAAGGGGCAGCCCCAGCATTTT.